Included here is one TCR beta chain sequence, with context. The data are from a study of blood T cells in healthy people across ages. The CDR3 runs to 14 residues. Germline values: CDR1 MDHEN, CDR2 SYDVKM. Deletions cut 5 bases from V and 4 bases from J, with 14 bases between. A sample-barcoded 5' primer and a J-beta primer mix were used in a second PCR of roughly 7 to 11 cycles. TCRdb redid the calling of the 5' RACE reads with MiXCR, one entry per CDR3 protein. The table lists around 780,000 distinct CDR3 sequences, 20% to 30% of them singletons. In addition, the sample was reused for a study of T cells of mothers and their children.

The sequencing sample was made of blood. The J gene is TRBJ2-5, the V gene TRBV28; D not certain. The clonotype comes from a boy between 10 and 17 years old in good health. The DNA of the CDR3 is TGTGCCAGCAGTCAAGCGTCCACCCGAGAGACCCAGTACTTC. This sequence encodes CASSQASTRETQYF.